The 2 T cell receptor beta chains presented below share a single source sample, sequenced in a study of early T cells in non-severe SARS-CoV-2 infection. TCRdb reprocessed the 5' RACE reads via MiXCR and lists one record per CDR3 protein. In the table there are about 61,000 distinct CDR3 sequences, more than 9% of which are singletons. Input material: whole blood. The receptors here all came from an adult who was a healthcare worker with PCR-confirmed SARS-CoV-2 infection or an uninfected control (not recorded which).

This clonotype was seen more than once but under ten times. This chain links TRBV7-6 with TRBJ2-3; a weak D match, TRBD1 (6 bases). From germline, CDR1 is SGHVS and CDR2 FNYEAQ. This CDR3 comprises 15 residues. V was clipped by 5 bases and J by 0 bases, with 12 bases between them. CDR3 sequence: CASSQDSSSTDTQYF. CDR3 DNA: TGTGCCAGCAGCCAGGACAGTTCTAGCACAGATACGCAGTATTTT. The full variable domain, its missing parts supplied by reference TRBV7-6 and TRBJ2-3, is GAGVSQSPRYKVTKRGQDVALRCDPISGHVSLYWYRQALGQGPEFLTYFNYEAQQDKSGLPNDRFSAERPEGSISTLTIQRTEQRDSAMYRCASSQDSSSTDTQYFGPGTRLTVL.

This clonotype was observed at least ten times. The chain recombines TRBV14 with TRBJ1-5; weak D call: TRBD1 (5 bases). This CDR3 spans 13 amino acids. Trimming took off 6 bases at V and 7 bases at J, with 13 bases between the two ends. The germline V gene encodes CDR1 SGHDN and CDR2 FVKESK. CDR3 DNA sequence: TGTGCCAGCAGTAATGGAGGGGAGCAGCCCCAGCATTTT. The encoded protein is CASSNGGEQPQHF.